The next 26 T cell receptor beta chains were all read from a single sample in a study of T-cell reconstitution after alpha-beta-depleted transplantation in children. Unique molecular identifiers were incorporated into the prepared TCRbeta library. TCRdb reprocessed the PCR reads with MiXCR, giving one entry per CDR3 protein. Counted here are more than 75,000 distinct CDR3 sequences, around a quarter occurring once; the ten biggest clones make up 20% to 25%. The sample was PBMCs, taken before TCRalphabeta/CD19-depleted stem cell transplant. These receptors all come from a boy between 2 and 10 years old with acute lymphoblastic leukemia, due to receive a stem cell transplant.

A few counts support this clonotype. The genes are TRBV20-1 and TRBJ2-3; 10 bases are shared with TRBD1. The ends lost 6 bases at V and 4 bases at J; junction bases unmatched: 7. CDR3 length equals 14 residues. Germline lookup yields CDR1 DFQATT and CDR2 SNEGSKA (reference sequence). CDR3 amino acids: CSASGTGAADTQYF. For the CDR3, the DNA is TGCAGTGCCTCCGGGACAGGGGCCGCAGATACGCAGTATTTT.

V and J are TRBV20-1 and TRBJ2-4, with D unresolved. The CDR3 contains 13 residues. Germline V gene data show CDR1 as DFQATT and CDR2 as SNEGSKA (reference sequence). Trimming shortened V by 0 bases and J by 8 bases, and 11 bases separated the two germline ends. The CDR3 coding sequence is TGCAGTGCTAGAGACTGGGGTAGGGACATTCAGTACTTC. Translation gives CSARDWGRDIQYF.

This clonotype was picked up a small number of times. The CDR3 is CSANPGGLGGDTQYF. The CDR3 DNA is TGCAGTGCTAATCCCGGGGGCCTGGGTGGAGATACGCAGTATTTT. This sequence joins TRBV20-1 and TRBJ2-3; D tentatively fits TRBD1 or TRBD2 (6 bases each). The length of the CDR3 is 15 residues. The V end lost 4 bases, the J end lost 5 bases, and 19 bases lay between the germline ends. Germline-derived CDR1 and CDR2 are DFQATT and SNEGSKA (reference sequence).

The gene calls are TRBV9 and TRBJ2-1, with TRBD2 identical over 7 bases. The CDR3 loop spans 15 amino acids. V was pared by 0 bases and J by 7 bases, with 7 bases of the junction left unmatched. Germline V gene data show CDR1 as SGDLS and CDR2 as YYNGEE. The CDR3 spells CASSVGLAEENEQFF. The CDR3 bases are TGTGCCAGCAGCGTAGGTCTAGCGGAGGAGAATGAGCAGTTCTTC.

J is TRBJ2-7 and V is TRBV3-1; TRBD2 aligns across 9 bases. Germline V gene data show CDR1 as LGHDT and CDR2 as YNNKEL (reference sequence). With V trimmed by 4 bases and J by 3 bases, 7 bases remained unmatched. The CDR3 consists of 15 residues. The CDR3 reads CASSLDSGSYYEQYF. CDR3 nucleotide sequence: TGTGCCAGCAGCCTCGATAGCGGGAGTTACTACGAGCAGTACTTC.

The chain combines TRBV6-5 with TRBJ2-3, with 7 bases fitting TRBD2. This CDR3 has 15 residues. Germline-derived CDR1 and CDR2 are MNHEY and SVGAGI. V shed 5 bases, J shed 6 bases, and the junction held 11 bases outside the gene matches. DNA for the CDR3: TGTGCCAGCAGTCACCTAGCGGAGGGGCCCGATACGCAGTATTTT. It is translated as CASSHLAEGPDTQYF.

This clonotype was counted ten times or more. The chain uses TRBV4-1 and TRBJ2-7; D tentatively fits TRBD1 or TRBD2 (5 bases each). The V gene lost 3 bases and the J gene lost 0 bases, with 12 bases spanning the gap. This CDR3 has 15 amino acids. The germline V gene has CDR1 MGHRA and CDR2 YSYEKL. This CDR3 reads CASSQGTRGSYEQYF. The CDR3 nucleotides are TGCGCCAGCAGCCAGGGGACCCGGGGCTCCTACGAGCAGTACTTC.

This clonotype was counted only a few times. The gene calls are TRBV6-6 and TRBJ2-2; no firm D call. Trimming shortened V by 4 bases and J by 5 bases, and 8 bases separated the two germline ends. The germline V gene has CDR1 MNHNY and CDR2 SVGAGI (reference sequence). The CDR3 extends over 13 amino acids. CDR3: CASSSLGTGELFF. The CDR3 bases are TGTGCCAGCAGTTCCCTAGGGACCGGGGAGCTGTTTTTT.

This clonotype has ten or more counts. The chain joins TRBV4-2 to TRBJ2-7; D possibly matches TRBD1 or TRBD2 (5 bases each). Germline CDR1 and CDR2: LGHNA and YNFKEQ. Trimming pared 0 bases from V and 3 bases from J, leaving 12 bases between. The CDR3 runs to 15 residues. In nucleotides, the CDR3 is TGTGCCAGCAGCCAAGATATGGGGACCCACTACGAGCAGTACTTC. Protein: CASSQDMGTHYEQYF.

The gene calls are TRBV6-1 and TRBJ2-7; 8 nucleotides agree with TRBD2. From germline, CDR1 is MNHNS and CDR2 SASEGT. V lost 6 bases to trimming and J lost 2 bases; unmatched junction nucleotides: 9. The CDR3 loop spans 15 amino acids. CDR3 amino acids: CASRLNSGVTYEQYF. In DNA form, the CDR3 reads TGTGCCAGCAGGCTTAATAGCGGGGTCACCTACGAGCAGTACTTC.

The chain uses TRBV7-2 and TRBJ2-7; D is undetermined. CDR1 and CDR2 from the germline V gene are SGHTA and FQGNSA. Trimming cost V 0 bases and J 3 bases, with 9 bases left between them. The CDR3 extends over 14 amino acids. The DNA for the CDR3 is TGTGCCAGCAGCTTAGCGGATAACCGCTACGAGCAGTACTTC. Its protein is CASSLADNRYEQYF.

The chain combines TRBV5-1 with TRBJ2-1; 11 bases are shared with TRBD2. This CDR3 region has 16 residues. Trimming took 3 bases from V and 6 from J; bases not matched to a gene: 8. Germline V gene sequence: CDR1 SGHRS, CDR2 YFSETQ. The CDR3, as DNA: TGCGCCAGCAGCTGGGATAGCGGGGGGGTTGGCAATGAGCAGTTCTTC. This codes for CASSWDSGGVGNEQFF.

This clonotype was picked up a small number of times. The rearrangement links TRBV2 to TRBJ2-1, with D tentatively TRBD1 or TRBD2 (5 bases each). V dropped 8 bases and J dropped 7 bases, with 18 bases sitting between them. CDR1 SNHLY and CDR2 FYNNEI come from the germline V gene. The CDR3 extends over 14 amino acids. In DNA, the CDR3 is TGTGCCAGCCAAGGGACGCCCCTAGTGAATGAGCAGTTCTTC. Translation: CASQGTPLVNEQFF.

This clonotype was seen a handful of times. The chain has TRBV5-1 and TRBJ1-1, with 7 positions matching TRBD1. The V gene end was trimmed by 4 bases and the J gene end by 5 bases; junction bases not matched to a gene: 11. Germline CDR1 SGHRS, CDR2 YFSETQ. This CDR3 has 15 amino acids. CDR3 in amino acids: CASSILQGIGTEAFF. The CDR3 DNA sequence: TGCGCCAGCAGCATATTACAGGGGATAGGAACTGAAGCTTTCTTT. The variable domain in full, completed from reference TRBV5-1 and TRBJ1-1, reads KAGVTQTPRYLIKTRGQQVTLSCSPISGHRSVSWYQQTPGQGLQFLFEYFSETQRNKGNFPGRFSGRQFSNSRSEMNVSTLELGDSALYLCASSILQGIGTEAFFGQGTRLTVV.

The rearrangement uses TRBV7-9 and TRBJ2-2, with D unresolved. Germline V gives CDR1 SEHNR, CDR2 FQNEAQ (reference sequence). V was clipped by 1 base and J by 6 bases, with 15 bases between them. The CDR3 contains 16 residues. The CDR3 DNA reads TGTGCCAGCAGCTTAGATCGCCAGTACCTACCCGGGGAGCTGTTTTTT. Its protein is CASSLDRQYLPGELFF.

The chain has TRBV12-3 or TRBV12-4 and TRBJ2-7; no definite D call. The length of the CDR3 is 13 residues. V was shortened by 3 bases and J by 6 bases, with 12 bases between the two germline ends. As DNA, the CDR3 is TGTGCCAGCAGTTTTGGTCAAGTTTTCGAGCAGTACTTC. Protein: CASSFGQVFEQYF.

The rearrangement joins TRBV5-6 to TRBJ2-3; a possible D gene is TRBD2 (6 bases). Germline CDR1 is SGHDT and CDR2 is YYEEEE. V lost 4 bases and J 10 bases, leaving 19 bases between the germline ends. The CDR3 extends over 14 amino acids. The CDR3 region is CASSPAGLLEAQYF. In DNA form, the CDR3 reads TGTGCCAGCAGCCCCGCGGGGCTCCTTGAAGCGCAGTATTTT.

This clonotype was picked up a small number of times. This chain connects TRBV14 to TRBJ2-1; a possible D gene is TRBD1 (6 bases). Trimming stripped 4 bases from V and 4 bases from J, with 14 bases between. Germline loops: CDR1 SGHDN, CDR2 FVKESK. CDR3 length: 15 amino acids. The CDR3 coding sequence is TGTGCCAGCAGCCTTCTCGCAGGGGATTACAATGAGCAGTTCTTC. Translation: CASSLLAGDYNEQFF.

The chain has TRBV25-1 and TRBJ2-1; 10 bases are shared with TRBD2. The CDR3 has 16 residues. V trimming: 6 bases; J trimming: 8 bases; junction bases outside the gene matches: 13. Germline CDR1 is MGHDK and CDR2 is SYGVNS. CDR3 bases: TGTGCCAGCAGCCCCCAGCGGGGGGGGTTCCGGGATGAGCAGTTCTTC. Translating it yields CASSPQRGGFRDEQFF.

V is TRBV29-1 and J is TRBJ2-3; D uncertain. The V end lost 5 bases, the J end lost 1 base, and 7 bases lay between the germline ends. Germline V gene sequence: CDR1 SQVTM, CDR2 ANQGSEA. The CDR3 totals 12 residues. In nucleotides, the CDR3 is TGCAGCGTTATAGAGCGCACAGATACGCAGTATTTT. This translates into CSVIERTDTQYF.

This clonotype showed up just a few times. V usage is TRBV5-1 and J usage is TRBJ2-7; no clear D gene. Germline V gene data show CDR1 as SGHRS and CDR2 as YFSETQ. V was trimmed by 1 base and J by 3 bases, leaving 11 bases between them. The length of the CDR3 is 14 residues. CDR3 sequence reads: CASSLSSVGYEQYF. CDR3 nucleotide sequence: TGCGCCAGCAGCTTGTCCTCCGTGGGCTACGAGCAGTACTTC.

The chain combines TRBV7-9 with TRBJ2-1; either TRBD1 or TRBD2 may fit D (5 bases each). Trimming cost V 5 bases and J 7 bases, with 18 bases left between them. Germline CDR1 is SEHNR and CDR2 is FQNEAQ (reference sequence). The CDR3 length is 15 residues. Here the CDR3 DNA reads TGTGCCAGCAGCCCCCCCTGGGGACCCGGAAATGAGCAGTTCTTC. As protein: CASSPPWGPGNEQFF.

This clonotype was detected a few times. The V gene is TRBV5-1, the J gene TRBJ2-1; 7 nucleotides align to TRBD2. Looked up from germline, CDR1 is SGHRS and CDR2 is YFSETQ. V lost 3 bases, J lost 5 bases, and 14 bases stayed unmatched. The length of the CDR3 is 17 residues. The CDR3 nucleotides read TGCGCCAGCAGCTCCCCTAGCGGAGACATATCCAACAATGAGCAGTTCTTC. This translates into CASSSPSGDISNNEQFF. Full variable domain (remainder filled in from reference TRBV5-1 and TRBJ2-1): KAGVTQTPRYLIKTRGQQVTLSCSPISGHRSVSWYQQTPGQGLQFLFEYFSETQRNKGNFPGRFSGRQFSNSRSEMNVSTLELGDSALYLCASSSPSGDISNNEQFFGPGTRLTVL.

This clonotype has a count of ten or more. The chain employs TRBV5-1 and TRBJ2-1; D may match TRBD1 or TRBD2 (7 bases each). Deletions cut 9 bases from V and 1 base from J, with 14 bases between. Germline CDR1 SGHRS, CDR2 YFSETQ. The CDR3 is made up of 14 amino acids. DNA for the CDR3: TGCGCCACCCAGCGGGACAGTTCCTACAATGAGCAGTTCTTC. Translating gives CATQRDSSYNEQFF.

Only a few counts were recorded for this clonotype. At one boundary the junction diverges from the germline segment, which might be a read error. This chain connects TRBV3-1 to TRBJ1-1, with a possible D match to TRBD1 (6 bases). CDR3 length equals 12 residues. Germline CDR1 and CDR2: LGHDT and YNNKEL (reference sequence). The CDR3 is CASRPVQGPLVF. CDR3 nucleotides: TGTGCCAGCAGGCCGGTACAGGGACCCTTGGTATTT.

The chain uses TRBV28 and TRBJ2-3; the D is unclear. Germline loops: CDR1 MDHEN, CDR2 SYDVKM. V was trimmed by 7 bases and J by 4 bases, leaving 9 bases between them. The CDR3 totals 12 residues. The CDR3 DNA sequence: TGTGCCAGCACCACCCTCGCAGATACGCAGTATTTT. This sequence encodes CASTTLADTQYF.